One and the same sample provided the 8 T cell receptor beta chains below, sequenced in a study of early T cells in non-severe SARS-CoV-2 infection. TCRdb itself ran the 5' RACE reads through MiXCR, one entry per CDR3 protein. The table records around 47,000 distinct CDR3 sequences, roughly a tenth of them present only once. Sequenced material: whole blood. Receptors originate from an adult who was a healthcare worker with PCR-confirmed SARS-CoV-2 infection or an uninfected control (not recorded which).

On this clonotype: One junction end disagrees with the germline gene, perhaps due to a read error. This rearrangement joins TRBV29-1 to TRBJ2-5; 9 nucleotides match TRBD2. This CDR3 spans 15 amino acids. In germline, CDR1 is SQVTM, CDR2 ANQGSEA. CDR3 region: CSVDPTSGSQETQCF. CDR3 bases: TGCAGCGTTGATCCGACTAGCGGTAGCCAAGAGACCCAGTGCTTC.

This clonotype was seen repeatedly, ten times or more. This chain connects TRBV5-6 to TRBJ1-4; D unclear. CDR3 length: 13 residues. The V gene's germline CDR1 is SGHDT and CDR2 YYEEEE. CDR3 DNA sequence: TGTGCTACGACCAGGAGTGACAATGAAAAACTGTTTTTT. It translates to CATTRSDNEKLFF. The full variable domain, rest sourced from reference TRBV5-6 and TRBJ1-4, is DAGVTQSPTHLIKTRGQQVTLRCSPKSGHDTVSWYQQALGQGPQFIFQYYEEEERQRGNFPDRFSGHQFPNYSSELNVNALLLGDSALYLCATTRSDNEKLFFGSGTQLSVL.

The rearrangement uses TRBV20-1 and TRBJ1-6, with D tentatively TRBD1 (5 bases). V lost 6 bases to trimming and J lost 0 bases, with 15 bases between them. Germline CDR1 is DFQATT and CDR2 is SNEGSKA (reference sequence). The CDR3 is 16 amino acids. The CDR3 reads CSATSTASSYNSPLHF. In nucleotides, the CDR3 is TGCAGTGCAACTTCGACAGCTAGCTCCTATAATTCACCCCTCCACTTT.

The table lists this clonotype with a few counts. V and J are TRBV11-2 and TRBJ2-1; D gene ambiguous. V was shortened by 5 bases and J by 9 bases, with 11 bases between the two germline ends. The CDR3 has 12 amino acids. Germline-derived CDR1 and CDR2 are SGHAT and FQNNGV. This CDR3 reads CASSPLSGEQFF. The DNA of the CDR3 is TGTGCCAGCAGCCCACTTTCTGGTGAGCAGTTCTTC.

This clonotype was counted a few times. The chain carries TRBV24-1 and TRBJ2-6; D is uncertain. Germline V gene sequence: CDR1 KGHDR, CDR2 SFDVKD. V lost 3 bases and J lost 4, with 12 bases in between. This CDR3 has 16 residues. CDR3 loop: CATSDDVEVGANVLTF. The CDR3 DNA reads TGTGCCACCAGTGATGATGTTGAGGTCGGGGCCAACGTCCTGACTTTC.

In this sample, this clonotype is medium-sized. The chain uses TRBV19 and TRBJ1-5; no clear D. The V end was cut by 0 bases, the J end by 7 bases, with 10 bases between. Per the germline V gene, CDR1 is LNHDA and CDR2 is SQIVND (reference sequence). The CDR3 length is 14 residues. CDR3 DNA: TGTGCCAGTAGTATAGATTATAGTGGGCAGCCCCAGCATTTT. Translating it yields CASSIDYSGQPQHF.

The chain has TRBV15 and TRBJ2-7; the match to TRBD1 covers 7 bases. The CDR3 is 14 residues long. Losses at the gene ends were 0 bases for V and 4 bases for J; bases not matched to a gene: 3. From germline, CDR1 is LNHNV and CDR2 YYDKDF (reference sequence). CDR3 protein: CATSRDRGQYEQYF. The DNA of the CDR3 is TGTGCCACCAGCAGAGATAGGGGACAGTACGAGCAGTACTTC.

This clonotype was detected a few times. V is TRBV11-2 and J is TRBJ1-5; 9 bases fit TRBD1. J was trimmed by 11 bases and V by 5 bases; bases with no gene match: 13. CDR3 length equals 15 residues. CDR1 and CDR2 from the germline V gene are SGHAT and FQNNGV. CDR3 DNA sequence: TGTGCCAGCAGCGGACGATGGGACAGGGTGAGGACCCAGCATTTT. Translation: CASSGRWDRVRTQHF.